A single sample is the source of the 17 T cell receptor beta chains below, sequenced in a study of vaccination effects on CD4 cells after COVID-19. The data were produced by immunoSEQ multiplex PCR, yet TCRdb's version contains in-frame clones alone and is incomplete. The top ten hold 3% to 4% of the sample, which has 40,000 to 45,000 clones, approximately 82% seen once. After less than twelve days in culture, the CD4+ T cells were isolated. This person caught SARS-CoV-2 sometime from March to December 2020, and PCR testing confirmed the infection. Participants each got two BNT162b2 or mRNA-1273 vaccine doses. These receptors' targets are unknown. Specimen: CD4+ T cells from PBMCs cultured without peptide, collected after COVID-19 vaccination. Source of these receptors: a human donor who had a prior SARS-CoV-2 infection.

The chain combines TRBV3-1 (or the pseudogene TRBV3-2) with TRBJ2-1; D may be TRBD1 or TRBD2 (5 bases each). The V gene lost 0 bases and the J gene lost 10 bases, with 13 bases spanning the gap. This CDR3 region has 14 residues. Germline V lookup: CDR1 LGHDT, CDR2 YNNKEL (reference sequence). The CDR3 protein is CASSQEGPSTEQFF. The DNA for the CDR3 is TGTGCCAGCAGCCAAGAGGGACCCTCAACGGAGCAGTTCTTC.

This clone was seen only a few times. This rearrangement joins TRBV27 to TRBJ1-1; the match to TRBD1 covers 9 bases. V lost 6 bases and J lost 1; bases outside the gene matches: 6. Germline lookup yields CDR1 MNHEY and CDR2 SMNVEV (reference sequence). The CDR3 spans 15 residues. CDR3 sequence (DNA): TGTGCCAGCAGACTAACAGGGGGCGAGAACACTGAAGCTTTCTTT. It encodes CASRLTGGENTEAFF.

The V gene is TRBV4-2, the J gene TRBJ2-3, with 12 bases aligning to TRBD2. The ends lost 0 bases at V and 0 bases at J; junction bases unmatched: 7. There are 19 residues in the CDR3. In germline, CDR1 is LGHNA, CDR2 YNFKEQ. CDR3 coding DNA: TGTGCCAGCAGCCAAGATCTACTAGCGGGGGGCCTCAGCACAGATACGCAGTATTTT. Its protein product is CASSQDLLAGGLSTDTQYF.

This clone was picked up a small number of times. J is TRBJ2-7 and V is TRBV7-3, with D tentatively TRBD1 (6 bases). Germline CDR1 reads SGHTA; CDR2 reads FQGTGA. V was cut by 6 bases and J by 4 bases, with 13 bases left in between. This CDR3 contains 13 residues. The CDR3 protein is CASSPGHQYEQYF. CDR3 nucleotide sequence: TGTGCCAGCAGTCCGGGACACCAATACGAGCAGTACTTC.

This clone showed up just once. The chain couples TRBV30 to TRBJ1-5; maybe TRBD1 (5 bases). Germline V gene sequence: CDR1 GTSNPN, CDR2 SVGIG (reference sequence). The length of the CDR3 is 15 residues. V dropped 2 bases and J dropped 0 bases, with 11 bases sitting between them. The DNA of the CDR3 is TGTGCCTGGAGTCCACTAGGGGCTAGCAATCAGCCCCAGCATTTT. Translating it yields CAWSPLGASNQPQHF.

The rearrangement joins TRBV5-1 to TRBJ2-7; D uncertain. Germline-derived CDR1 and CDR2 are SGHRS and YFSETQ. V shed 0 bases and J shed 3 bases, with 7 bases lying between them. The CDR3 loop spans 13 amino acids. The CDR3 sequence: CASSLVGSYEQYF. In nucleotides, the CDR3 is TGCGCCAGCAGCTTGGTCGGCAGCTACGAGCAGTACTTC.

The chain combines TRBV5-1 with TRBJ2-5; D gene ambiguous. The CDR3 totals 13 residues. From germline, CDR1 is SGHRS and CDR2 YFSETQ. V was cut by 2 bases and J by 5 bases, with 10 bases left in between. DNA for the CDR3: TGCGCCAGCAGCTTAATTACTCTGGAGACCCAGTACTTC. Amino acid sequence: CASSLITLETQYF.

The rearrangement uses TRBV30 and TRBJ1-2; D unclear. The germline V gene encodes CDR1 GTSNPN and CDR2 SVGIG (reference sequence). Trimming removed 2 bases at V and 2 bases at J, with 9 bases between. The CDR3 sequence is 13 residues long. The CDR3 reads CAWSSGGNYGYTF. CDR3 coding DNA: TGTGCCTGGAGTAGTGGCGGGAACTATGGCTACACCTTC. The entire variable domain, with the rest obtained from reference TRBV30 and TRBJ1-2, is as follows: SQTIHQWPATLVQPVGSPLSLECTVEGTSNPNLYWYRQAAGRGLQLLFYSVGIGQISSEVPQNLSASRPQDRQFILSSKKLLLSDSGFYLCAWSSGGNYGYTFGSGTRLTVV.

The rearrangement links TRBV2 to TRBJ2-7; weak D call: TRBD2 (6 bases). Germline-derived CDR1 and CDR2 are SNHLY and FYNNEI. The V end was cut by 6 bases, the J end by 0 bases, with 27 bases between. The CDR3 runs 19 residues. The CDR3 protein is CASSGRPRNTIRSSYEQYF. The CDR3 DNA is TGTGCCAGCAGCGGGAGACCAAGAAACACAATACGGAGCTCCTACGAGCAGTACTTC.

J is TRBJ2-1 and V is TRBV10-3, with D possibly being TRBD1 (5 bases). CDR1 and CDR2 from the germline V gene are ENHRY and SYGVKD. The CDR3 is made up of 15 amino acids. Trimming cost V 3 bases and J 5 bases, with 14 bases left between them. CDR3 DNA sequence: TGTGCCATCAGTGACTCTTGGACACAGGACAATGAGCAGTTCTTC. The encoded protein is CAISDSWTQDNEQFF.

This chain joins TRBV12-5 and TRBJ2-3; 8 bases are shared with TRBD2. With 6 bases clipped from V and 1 base from J, the junction kept 0 bases outside the gene matches. Germline loops: CDR1 LGHNT, CDR2 FRNRAP. The CDR3 has 13 amino acids. The CDR3 reads CASGTSGTDTQYF. The CDR3 nucleotides are TGTGCTAGTGGGACTAGCGGCACAGATACGCAGTATTTT. Full variable domain (remainder filled in from reference TRBV12-5 and TRBJ2-3): DARVTQTPRHKVTEMGQEVTMRCQPILGHNTVFWYRQTMMQGLELLAYFRNRAPLDDSGMPKDRFSAEMPDATLATLKIQPSEPRDSAVYFCASGTSGTDTQYFGPGTRLTVL.

This sequence joins TRBV5-4 and TRBJ2-3; 13 bases agree with TRBD2. V shed 4 bases, J shed 0 bases, and the junction held 8 bases outside the gene matches. The CDR3 loop spans 18 amino acids. The germline CDR1 and CDR2 sequences are SGHNT and YYREEE (reference sequence). In DNA form, the CDR3 reads TGTGCCAGCAGCGCAGGACTAGCGGGGGTCACTAGCACAGATACGCAGTATTTT. It encodes CASSAGLAGVTSTDTQYF.

The chain has TRBV7-8 and TRBJ1-5; 7 positions match TRBD1. Trimming cost V 5 bases and J 5 bases; bases outside gene matches: 3. The CDR3 is 13 residues long. Germline lookup yields CDR1 SGHVS and CDR2 FQNEAQ. The CDR3 nucleotides read TGTGCCAGCAGCGTCACAGGGGATCAGCCCCAGCATTTT. Protein sequence: CASSVTGDQPQHF. Supplemented by reference TRBV7-8 and TRBJ1-5, the full variable domain reads GAGVSQSPRYKVAKRGQDVALRCDPISGHVSLFWYQQALGQGPEFLTYFQNEAQLDKSGLPSDRFFAERPEGSVSTLKIQRTQQEDSAVYLCASSVTGDQPQHFGDGTRLSIL.

This clone showed up just once. The genes are TRBV15 and TRBJ2-1; TRBD2 agrees at 7 bases. The CDR3 is 14 amino acids. The germline gives CDR1 LNHNV, CDR2 YYDKDF (reference sequence). The V gene end was trimmed by 9 bases and the J gene end by 2 bases; junction bases not matched to a gene: 7. The CDR3: CATWAGAAYNEQFF. Written as DNA, the CDR3 is TGTGCCACGTGGGCGGGAGCCGCCTACAATGAGCAGTTCTTC.

The gene calls are TRBV20-1 and TRBJ2-3; a weak D match, TRBD1 (5 bases). This CDR3 contains 11 residues. Trimming pared 6 bases from V and 6 bases from J, leaving 10 bases between. Germline V gene sequence: CDR1 DFQATT, CDR2 SNEGSKA (reference sequence). CDR3 DNA sequence: TGCAGTGCCCGGACACTCGATACGCAGTATTTT. Protein: CSARTLDTQYF.

This sequence joins TRBV19 and TRBJ2-7, with 8 nucleotides matching TRBD1. Per germline, CDR1 LNHDA and CDR2 SQIVND (reference sequence). The CDR3 length is 14 residues. V was pared by 1 base and J by 2 bases, with 1 base of the junction left unmatched. In DNA, the CDR3 is TGTGCCAGTAGTATAGCGACAGGGGCCTACGAGCAGTACTTC. The encoded protein is CASSIATGAYEQYF. Full variable domain (rest looked up from reference TRBV19 and TRBJ2-7): DGGITQSPKYLFRKEGQNVTLSCEQNLNHDAMYWYRQDPGQGLRLIYYSQIVNDFQKGDIAEGYSVSREKKESFPLTVTSAQKNPTAFYLCASSIATGAYEQYFGPGTRLTVT.

CDR3 sequence reads: CAIGAGPQETQYF. CDR3 in DNA: TGTGCCATCGGGGCGGGGCCTCAAGAGACCCAGTACTTC. The rearrangement links TRBV10-3 to TRBJ2-5; a weak D match, TRBD2 (6 bases). This CDR3 has 13 residues. Deletions cut 8 bases from V and 2 bases from J, with 12 bases between. CDR1 ENHRY and CDR2 SYGVKD come from the germline V gene.